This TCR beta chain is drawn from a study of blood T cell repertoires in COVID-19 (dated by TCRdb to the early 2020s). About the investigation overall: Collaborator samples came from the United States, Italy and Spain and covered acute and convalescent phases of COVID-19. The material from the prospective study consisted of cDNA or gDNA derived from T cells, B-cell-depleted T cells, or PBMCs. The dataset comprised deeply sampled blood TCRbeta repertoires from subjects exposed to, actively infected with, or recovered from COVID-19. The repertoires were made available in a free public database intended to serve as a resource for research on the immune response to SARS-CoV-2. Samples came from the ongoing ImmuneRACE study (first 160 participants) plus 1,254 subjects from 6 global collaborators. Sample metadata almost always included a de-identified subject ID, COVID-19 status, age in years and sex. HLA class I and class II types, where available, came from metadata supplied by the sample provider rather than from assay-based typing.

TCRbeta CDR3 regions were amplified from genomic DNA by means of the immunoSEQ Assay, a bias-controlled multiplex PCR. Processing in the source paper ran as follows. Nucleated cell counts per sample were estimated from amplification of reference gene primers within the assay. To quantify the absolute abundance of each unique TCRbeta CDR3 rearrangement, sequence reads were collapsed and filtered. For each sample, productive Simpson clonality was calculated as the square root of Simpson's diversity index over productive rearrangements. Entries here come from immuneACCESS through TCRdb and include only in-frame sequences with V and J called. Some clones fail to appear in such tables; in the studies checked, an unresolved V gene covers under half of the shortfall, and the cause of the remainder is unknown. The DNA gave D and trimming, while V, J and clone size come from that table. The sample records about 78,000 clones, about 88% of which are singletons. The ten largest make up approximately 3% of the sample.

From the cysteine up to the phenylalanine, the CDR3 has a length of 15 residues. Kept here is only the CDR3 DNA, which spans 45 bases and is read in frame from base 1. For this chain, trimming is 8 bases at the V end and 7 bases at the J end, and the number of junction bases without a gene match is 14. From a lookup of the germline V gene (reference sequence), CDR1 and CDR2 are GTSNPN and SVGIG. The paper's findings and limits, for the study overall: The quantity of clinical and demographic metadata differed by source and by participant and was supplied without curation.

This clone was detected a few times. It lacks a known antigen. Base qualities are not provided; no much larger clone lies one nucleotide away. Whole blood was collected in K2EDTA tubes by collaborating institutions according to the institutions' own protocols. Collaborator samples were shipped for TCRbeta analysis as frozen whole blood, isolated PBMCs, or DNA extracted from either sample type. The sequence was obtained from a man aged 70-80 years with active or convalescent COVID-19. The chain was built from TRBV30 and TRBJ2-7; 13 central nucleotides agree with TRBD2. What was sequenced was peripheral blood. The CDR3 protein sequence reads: CASERTSGRTREQYF. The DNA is TGTGCCAGCGAGCGGACTAGCGGGAGAACTCGGGAGCAGTACTTC.